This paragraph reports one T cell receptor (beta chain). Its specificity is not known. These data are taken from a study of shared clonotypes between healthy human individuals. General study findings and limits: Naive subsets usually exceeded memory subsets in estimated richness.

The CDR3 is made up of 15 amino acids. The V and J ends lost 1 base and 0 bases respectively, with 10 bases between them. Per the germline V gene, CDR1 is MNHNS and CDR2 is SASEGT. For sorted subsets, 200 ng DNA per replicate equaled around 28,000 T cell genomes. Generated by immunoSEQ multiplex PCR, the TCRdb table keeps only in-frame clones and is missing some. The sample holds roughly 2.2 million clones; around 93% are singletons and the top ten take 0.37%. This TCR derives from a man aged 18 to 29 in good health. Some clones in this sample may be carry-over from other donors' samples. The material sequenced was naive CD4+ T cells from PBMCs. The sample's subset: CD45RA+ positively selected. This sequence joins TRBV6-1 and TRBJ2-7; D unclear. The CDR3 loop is CASSEVVQISYEQYF. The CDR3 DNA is TGTGCCAGCAGTGAAGTGGTCCAGATCTCCTACGAGCAGTACTTC.